The present entry profiles one T cell receptor beta chain with its context. What it binds is unknown. This entry is derived from a study of shared clonotypes between healthy human individuals. Study-level information: Each donor's CD4 naive and CD4 memory cells filled three plates apiece, CD8 naive two, and CD8 memory one. Whole-study results and caveats: An effect of sequencing depth on clonotype sharing among donors was expected. Against clonotypes common to all four donors, non-shared ones had lower generation probabilities.

Sequenced by immunoSEQ multiplex PCR; TCRdb stores in-frame clones only, minus some. The data contain some 2,000,000 clones, 95% of them singletons. Per germline, CDR1 SGHNT and CDR2 YYREEE (reference sequence). Deletions cut 4 bases from V and 0 bases from J, with 9 bases between. The CDR3 contains 14 residues. The chain combines TRBV5-4 with TRBJ2-3, with D possibly called TRBD1 or TRBD2 (5 bases each). The receptor comes from a young man in good health. The sequenced sample was naive CD4+ T cells sorted from blood. Specified subset: CD45RA+ positively selected. The CDR3 DNA sequence: TGTGCCAGCAGCGTCGGGACGAGCACAGATACGCAGTATTTT. Translation: CASSVGTSTDTQYF.